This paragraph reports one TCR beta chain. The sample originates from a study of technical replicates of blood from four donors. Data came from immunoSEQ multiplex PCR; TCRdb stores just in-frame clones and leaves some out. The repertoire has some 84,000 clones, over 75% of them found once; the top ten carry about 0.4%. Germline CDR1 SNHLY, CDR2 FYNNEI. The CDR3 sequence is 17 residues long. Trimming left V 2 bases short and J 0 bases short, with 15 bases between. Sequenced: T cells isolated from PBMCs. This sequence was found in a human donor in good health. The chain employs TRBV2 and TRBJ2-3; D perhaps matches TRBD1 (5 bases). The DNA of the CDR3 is TGTGCCAGCAGTGAACCACTCAGACAGACTAGCACAGATACGCAGTATTTT. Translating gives CASSEPLRQTSTDTQYF. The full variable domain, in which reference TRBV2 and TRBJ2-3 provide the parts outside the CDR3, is EPEVTQTPSHQVTQMGQEVILRCVPISNHLYFYWYRQILGQKVEFLVSFYNNEISEKSEIFDDQFSVERPDGSNFTLKIRSTKLEDSAMYFCASSEPLRQTSTDTQYFGPGTRLTVL.